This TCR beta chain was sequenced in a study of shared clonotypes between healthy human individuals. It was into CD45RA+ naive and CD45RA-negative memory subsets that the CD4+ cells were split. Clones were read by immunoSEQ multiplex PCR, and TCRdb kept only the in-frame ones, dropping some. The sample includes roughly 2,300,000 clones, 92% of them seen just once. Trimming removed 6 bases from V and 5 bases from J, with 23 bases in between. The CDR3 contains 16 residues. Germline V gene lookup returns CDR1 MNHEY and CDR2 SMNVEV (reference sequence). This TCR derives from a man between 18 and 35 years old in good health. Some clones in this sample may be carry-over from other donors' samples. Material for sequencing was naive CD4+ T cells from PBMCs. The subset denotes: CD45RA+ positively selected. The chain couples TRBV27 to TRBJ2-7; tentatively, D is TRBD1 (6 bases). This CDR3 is CASRALGAGYLHEQYF. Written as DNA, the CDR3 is TGTGCCAGCAGGGCCTTGGGGGCCGGATACCTCCACGAGCAGTACTTC.